The sequence of this TCR beta chain was determined in a study of tumor-infiltrating lymphocytes in primary liver carcinoma (dated by TCRdb to the late 2010s). Broadly, across the study: Of the five patients (three men and two women, aged 30 to 69 years), four had hepatocellular carcinoma and one had combined HCC and intrahepatic cholangiocarcinoma. The five patients had tumors of stage T1-T3 N0M0, with maximum diameters ranging from about 4 to 11 cm. Each sample produced roughly 3.65 to 7.5 million productive TCRbeta reads, and read depth showed no significant difference between tissue types. The study combined TCRbeta repertoire sequencing, expression microarrays and whole-exome sequencing across five regions of each liver tumor, with adjacent normal tissue and blood. A total of 35 or so specimens from 5 patients, comprising some 25 tumor regions, 5 adjacent noncancerous liver tissues and 5 peripheral blood samples, were covered by TCRbeta repertoire sequencing. The 20 to 30 tumor region samples were profiled with Agilent mRNA microarrays so that TCRbeta repertoire diversity could be related to the local molecular phenotype. Reproducibility between technical replicate repertoires was high, with correlation coefficients above 0.95 and mean shared-clone rates about 0.9.

Without any cell sorting, total RNA and DNA were extracted together from approximately 22-30 mg of bulk tissue using the AllPrep DNA/RNA mini kit. Roughly five patients with histopathologically diagnosed primary liver carcinoma underwent surgical resection in China between 2015 and March 2016. At the time of sampling, the patients were treatment-naive and had chronic HBV infection. Each tumor was sampled at five spatially separated regions: the superior, inferior, left-lateral and right-lateral poles and the tumor centre. Histological examination found more than 80% viable tumor cells in every tumor sample. Pieces of fresh tumor and adjacent tissue were cut in half, with one half kept in RNAlater at -80 degrees C and the other half sent for histology. A constant-region primer and ProtoScript II reverse transcriptase were used to reverse-transcribe TCRbeta-specific cDNA from about 530 ng total RNA. Construction of the TCRbeta libraries relied on three nested rounds of multiplex PCR, following a slightly modified ARM-PCR procedure. Multiplex TRBV1-TRBV30 forward primers and a Cbeta reverse primer were used in the first two PCR rounds, each of which was run for around 10 cycles. Sample barcodes and Illumina adapters were added in a final 25-cycle PCR with Deep VentR polymerase. Before sequencing, amplicons of 200-500 bp were gel-purified using a QIAquick gel extraction kit. TCRbeta amplicons were sequenced on an Illumina HiSeq 2500 with 250-bp paired-end reads. In the original analysis: Reads were quality-trimmed with Trimmomatic v0.33, and paired reads were merged with FLASH v1.2.11 to recover full CDR3 sequences. MiGEC v1.2.1b assigned V, D and J germline segments to the rearranged TCRbeta sequences. VDJtools v1.0.0 computed clonotype statistics and Shannon-Wiener diversity indices. To reduce sampling bias, subsequent analyses other than the diversity analysis used only the 250 most abundant clonotypes in each sample. In TCRdb, the public reads were trimmed at Q25 with fastp and aligned with MiXCR, with productive beta chains retained. Under each unique CDR3 protein, matching rows form one entry showing the most common genes and DNA. What appears here as the V and J calls and clone size reflects TCRdb's work, not the paper's. For this sample there are some 120,000 distinct CDR3 sequences; around two thirds appear just once. Around 9.3% of the sample belongs to the ten largest clones.

Study-wide conclusions, independent of this receptor: The top 250 clones made up a significantly larger repertoire fraction in tumors than in blood (p = 0.039). Repertoire overlap was higher between tumor regions (mean around 36%) than tumor-adjacent (approximately 17%) or tumor-blood (14%) pairs, consistent with antigen-driven expansion. Since the samples were bulk and unsorted, there was no way to compare CD4+ and CD8+ T cell repertoires. Only the TCR beta chain was sequenced, which likely underestimates true repertoire diversity because unpaired alpha chains were not captured. Only 4 or 5 patients were included in the study, and the authors note that the findings should be validated in a larger study. Only about 7-25% of top clones were present in all five regions of a tumor, suggesting spatial heterogeneity of tumor-infiltrating T cells.

This clonotype was seen ten or more times. The target of this receptor is not known. No base-level quality is on record; no much larger clone is a single base apart. A distance of 14 bases separates the germline ends of V and J, which lose 7 bases and 8 bases respectively. The CDR3 starts with the cysteine, ends with the phenylalanine, and has 13 residues. Just the 39-base CDR3 DNA is kept, in frame starting at base 1. This clonotype originated in a woman aged 60-75 years with primary liver carcinoma and hepatitis B virus infection. The chain is encoded by TRBV12-3 or TRBV12-4 joined to TRBJ1-4; no D segment can be confidently identified. Sequenced input: liver tumor tissue from sampling region 1. Sample cell subset or site, as interpreted from the label and publication: tumor region T1, superior pole. DNA sequence: TGTGCCAGCACCACTGTTGGAGGAGAAAAACTGTTTTTT. Translation gives CASTTVGGEKLFF.